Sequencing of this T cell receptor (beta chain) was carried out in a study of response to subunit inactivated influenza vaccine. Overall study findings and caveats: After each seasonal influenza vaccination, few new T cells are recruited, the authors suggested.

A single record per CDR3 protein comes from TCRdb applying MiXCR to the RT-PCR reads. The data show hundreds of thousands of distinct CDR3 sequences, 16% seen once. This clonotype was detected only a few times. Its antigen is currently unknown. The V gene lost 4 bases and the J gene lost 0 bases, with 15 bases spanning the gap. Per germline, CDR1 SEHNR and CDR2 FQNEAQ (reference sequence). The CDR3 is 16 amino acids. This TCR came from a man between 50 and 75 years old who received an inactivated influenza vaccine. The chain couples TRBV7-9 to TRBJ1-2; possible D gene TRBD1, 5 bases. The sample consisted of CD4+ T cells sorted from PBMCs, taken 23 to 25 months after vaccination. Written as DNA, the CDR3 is TGTGCCAGCAGCTCGACGGGGCAGCAAGCTAACTATGGCTACACCTTC. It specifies CASSSTGQQANYGYTF. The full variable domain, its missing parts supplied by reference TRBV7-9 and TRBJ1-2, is DTGVSQNPRHKITKRGQNVTFRCDPISEHNRLYWYRQTLGQGPEFLTYFQNEAQLEKSRLLSDRFSAERPKGSFSTLEIQRTEQGDSAMYLCASSSTGQQANYGYTFGSGTRLTVV.